Shown below are 26 T cell receptor beta chains from a single sample sequenced in a study of blood T cell repertoires in COVID-19. TCRdb keeps only in-frame clones here, not all; method: immunoSEQ multiplex PCR. The profile shows around 500,000 clones, roughly 88% of them singletons. Source material: peripheral blood. The receptors stem from a human donor in a cohort sampled during active COVID-19.

J is TRBJ2-1 and V is TRBV24-1, with TRBD2 matching 12 bases. Germline CDR1 KGHDR, CDR2 SFDVKD. The CDR3 spans 16 residues. After removal of 1 base from V and 6 bases from J, the junction contained 3 bases not matched to a gene. In DNA form, the CDR3 reads TGTGCCACCAGTGATTTACTAGCGGGAGGTCCCAATGAGCAGTTCTTC. Its protein is CATSDLLAGGPNEQFF.

The chain carries TRBV29-1 and TRBJ2-7; a weak D match, TRBD2 (6 bases). V lost 4 bases and J lost 7, with 17 bases in between. From germline, CDR1 is SQVTM and CDR2 ANQGSEA. The CDR3 is made up of 13 amino acids. CDR3 nucleotide sequence: TGCAGCGTTGGCCCCGGGACTGCCTGGGAGCAGTACTTC. Translated, it gives CSVGPGTAWEQYF.

This clone was picked up a small number of times. The genes are TRBV28 and TRBJ2-7, with 7 positions matching TRBD1. The germline gives CDR1 MDHEN, CDR2 SYDVKM. This CDR3 is built from 14 residues. The V gene end was trimmed by 2 bases and the J gene end by 3 bases; junction bases not matched to a gene: 4. For the CDR3, the DNA is TGTGCCAGCAGTTTAGAGACAGGGAACTACGAGCAGTACTTC. The encoded protein is CASSLETGNYEQYF.

V usage is TRBV7-9 and J usage is TRBJ1-1; 9 bases are a match to TRBD1. The germline gives CDR1 SEHNR, CDR2 FQNEAQ (reference sequence). V lost 2 bases and J lost 10; bases outside the gene matches: 17. The CDR3 runs to 17 residues. For the CDR3, the DNA is TGTGCCAGCAGCTTATACCGGGACAGGGTTGCCCCCAAAAGAGCTTTCTTT. Protein: CASSLYRDRVAPKRAFF.

This rearrangement joins TRBV3-1 (or the pseudogene TRBV3-2) to TRBJ2-3; 14 bases map to TRBD2. Per germline, CDR1 LGHDT and CDR2 YNNKEL (reference sequence). The length of the CDR3 is 19 residues. Trimming at V came to 0 bases and at J to 3 bases, leaving 8 bases not matched to a gene. The CDR3 is CASSQDWGGTSGSTDTQYF. In DNA, the CDR3 is TGTGCCAGCAGCCAAGATTGGGGGGGGACTAGCGGGAGTACAGATACGCAGTATTTT.

The CDR3 spells CASSVNWGGTEAFF. CDR3 in DNA: TGTGCCAGCAGCGTAAATTGGGGGGGCACTGAAGCTTTCTTT. V is TRBV9 and J is TRBJ1-1; possible D gene TRBD1, 5 bases. V lost 1 base to trimming and J lost 4 bases, with 11 bases between them. The CDR3 loop spans 14 amino acids. The germline gives CDR1 SGDLS, CDR2 YYNGEE.

The chain joins TRBV5-1 to TRBJ2-7; 7 bases are shared with TRBD2. V lost 3 bases, J lost 6 bases, and 15 bases stayed unmatched. Per germline, CDR1 SGHRS and CDR2 YFSETQ. The CDR3 contains 16 residues. CDR3 bases: TGCGCCAGCAGCTCGCGGGCGGCGGGAGATGTTGCCGAGCAGTACTTC. Its protein product is CASSSRAAGDVAEQYF.

Of note for this clone: One junction end does not reproduce the germline sequence, and a read error may be involved. J is TRBJ2-5 and V is TRBV7-7; D perhaps matches TRBD2 (6 bases). The length of the CDR3 is 14 residues. CDR1 is SSHAT, CDR2 FNYEAQ, per germline (reference sequence). CDR3 sequence (DNA): TGTGCTAGCAGCTCGATCCGGGAGCAAGAGACCCAGTACTTC. Translating gives CASSSIREQETQYF.

This clone was seen a single time. This chain connects TRBV7-6 to TRBJ1-2; TRBD1 agrees at 7 bases. J lost 6 bases, V lost 5 bases, and 12 bases had no gene match. Germline CDR1 is SGHVS and CDR2 is FNYEAQ. The CDR3 is 15 amino acids. CDR3 nucleotides: TGTGCCAGCAGCCCAACCCCCGGGACAGAAGATGGCTACACCTTC. It codes for CASSPTPGTEDGYTF.

A note on this clone: Within the sample, other DNA sequences also encode this same CDR3. The chain joins TRBV18 to TRBJ1-5; no reliable D call. The CDR3 covers 15 residues. The germline V gene encodes CDR1 KGHSH and CDR2 LQKENI. V was clipped by 2 bases and J by 2 bases, with 10 bases between them. The CDR3 DNA is TGTGCCAGCTCACCAGATCGAGGAGGCAATCAGCCCCAGCATTTT. It codes for CASSPDRGGNQPQHF.

This clone was recorded once. The V and J genes are TRBV19 and TRBJ1-1; perhaps TRBD1 as D (5 bases). V was shortened by 2 bases and J by 0 bases, with 7 bases between the two germline ends. The CDR3 consists of 14 residues. Germline V gives CDR1 LNHDA, CDR2 SQIVND (reference sequence). The CDR3 sequence is CASSIPRVNTEAFF. CDR3 in DNA: TGTGCCAGTAGTATACCCAGGGTGAACACTGAAGCTTTCTTT.

The chain has TRBV7-9 and TRBJ1-2; 9 positions match TRBD1. The CDR3 length is 16 residues. Trimming removed 1 base from V and 1 base from J; junction bases left unmatched: 4. CDR1 and CDR2 from the germline V gene are SEHNR and FQNEAQ (reference sequence). The CDR3 loop reads CASSLVPGQGNYGYTF. CDR3 DNA: TGTGCCAGCAGCTTAGTACCGGGACAGGGTAACTATGGCTACACCTTC.

This clone was recorded a few times. V is TRBV12-3 or TRBV12-4 and J is TRBJ1-1; D not certain. This CDR3 spans 13 amino acids. V was pared by 4 bases and J by 1 base, with 7 bases between. In nucleotides, the CDR3 is TGTGCCAGCAGTTACTTCAAGAACACTGAAGCTTTCTTT. It is translated as CASSYFKNTEAFF.

J is TRBJ2-2 and V is TRBV19; D might be TRBD1 (6 bases). Germline V gene lookup returns CDR1 LNHDA and CDR2 SQIVND (reference sequence). The V and J ends lost 4 bases and 5 bases respectively, with 11 bases between them. The CDR3 runs 14 residues. CDR3 DNA sequence: TGTGCCAGTAGTAACACCAGGGGAACCGGGGAGCTGTTTTTT. It codes for CASSNTRGTGELFF.

This rearrangement joins TRBV7-9 to TRBJ2-2; no firm D call. Trimming took off 5 bases at V and 7 bases at J, with 5 bases between the two ends. The CDR3 covers 11 residues. Germline V lookup: CDR1 SEHNR, CDR2 FQNEAQ (reference sequence). DNA for the CDR3: TGTGCCAGCAGCCCAATCGGGGAGCTGTTTTTT. It is translated as CASSPIGELFF.

This clone was seen only once. V gene TRBV30 combines with J gene TRBJ1-5; D not resolved. The germline gives CDR1 GTSNPN, CDR2 SVGIG (reference sequence). The CDR3 sequence is 17 residues long. The V end lost 0 bases, the J end lost 0 bases, and 15 bases lay between the germline ends. This chain's CDR3 is CAWSVAGGKISNQPQHF. The CDR3 DNA sequence: TGTGCCTGGAGTGTAGCTGGAGGAAAGATTAGCAATCAGCCCCAGCATTTT. Full variable domain (rest looked up from reference TRBV30 and TRBJ1-5): SQTIHQWPATLVQPVGSPLSLECTVEGTSNPNLYWYRQAAGRGLQLLFYSVGIGQISSEVPQNLSASRPQDRQFILSSKKLLLSDSGFYLCAWSVAGGKISNQPQHFGDGTRLSIL.

This clone was counted only a few times. The CDR3 is CASSLAGTGYQPQHF. As DNA, the CDR3 is TGTGCCAGCAGCTTAGCCGGGACAGGTTATCAGCCCCAGCATTTT. The chain carries TRBV7-2 and TRBJ1-5; 8 positions match TRBD1. This CDR3 has 15 amino acids. Germline CDR1 reads SGHTA; CDR2 reads FQGNSA. V shed 0 bases, J shed 5 bases, and the junction held 3 bases outside the gene matches. Supplemented by reference TRBV7-2 and TRBJ1-5, the full variable domain reads GAGVSQSPSNKVTEKGKDVELRCDPISGHTALYWYRQSLGQGLEFLIYFQGNSAPDKSGLPSDRFSAERTGGSVSTLTIQRTQQEDSAVYLCASSLAGTGYQPQHFGDGTRLSIL.

Worth noting for this clone: Lacking the conserved final phenylalanine or tryptophan, this CDR3 likely reflects a read error. Because the CDR3's place on the DNA is in doubt, the DNA is left out and the CDR3 is given as listed by TCRdb. The rearrangement links TRBV30 to TRBJ1-2; no DNA check was done on the table's D call, TRBD1. The CDR3 numbers 12 amino acids, ends counted. Germline CDR1 is GTSNPN and CDR2 is SVGIG (reference sequence). The CDR3 sequence: CAWFAMDRLVPL.

This clone was seen only once. The chain couples TRBV5-1 to TRBJ1-2; the match to TRBD1 covers 7 bases. Germline V gene lookup returns CDR1 SGHRS and CDR2 YFSETQ. The CDR3 runs 16 residues. With 0 bases clipped from V and 2 bases from J, the junction kept 7 bases outside the gene matches. CDR3 DNA: TGCGCCAGCAGCTTGGCAACAGGGGTCGGCAACTATGGCTACACCTTC. Amino acids: CASSLATGVGNYGYTF. The full variable domain, completed using reference TRBV5-1 and TRBJ1-2, is KAGVTQTPRYLIKTRGQQVTLSCSPISGHRSVSWYQQTPGQGLQFLFEYFSETQRNKGNFPGRFSGRQFSNSRSEMNVSTLELGDSALYLCASSLATGVGNYGYTFGSGTRLTVV.

The rearrangement uses TRBV28 and TRBJ1-1; D gene ambiguous. The CDR3 has 14 amino acids. Germline CDR1 and CDR2: MDHEN and SYDVKM. Trimming took 3 bases from V and 1 from J, leaving 9 bases between them. The CDR3 coding sequence is TGTGCCAGCAGTTTGTATACAGAGAACACTGAAGCTTTCTTT. Amino acids: CASSLYTENTEAFF.

The V call is TRBV4-2, the J call TRBJ2-1; 13 nucleotides match TRBD2. After removal of 4 bases from V and 2 bases from J, the junction contained 8 bases not matched to a gene. This CDR3 region has 18 residues. Per the germline V gene, CDR1 is LGHNA and CDR2 is YNFKEQ. CDR3 in amino acids: CASSRELAGGPAYNEQFF. The CDR3 DNA reads as TGTGCCAGCAGCCGAGAACTAGCGGGAGGGCCCGCCTACAATGAGCAGTTCTTC.

V usage is TRBV7-2 and J usage is TRBJ2-7; D not resolved. The CDR3 spans 13 residues. CDR1 and CDR2 (germline): SGHTA, FQGNSA. V lost 5 bases and J 3 bases, leaving 11 bases between the germline ends. CDR3 sequence: CASSPFDFYEQYF. Written as DNA, the CDR3 is TGTGCCAGCAGCCCTTTCGACTTCTACGAGCAGTACTTC.

The chain uses TRBV7-3 and TRBJ2-1, with 7 bases lining up with TRBD2. The trim removed 3 bases at V and 2 bases at J, leaving 7 bases unmatched. The germline V gene encodes CDR1 SGHTA and CDR2 FQGTGA. There are 16 residues in the CDR3. The CDR3 sequence is CASSFLSGTTYNEQFF. The CDR3 DNA sequence: TGTGCCAGCAGCTTTCTTTCTGGGACTACCTACAATGAGCAGTTCTTC. Full variable domain (rest looked up from reference TRBV7-3 and TRBJ2-1): GAGVSQTPSNKVTEKGKYVELRCDPISGHTALYWYRQSLGQGPEFLIYFQGTGAADDSGLPNDRFFAVRPEGSVSTLKIQRTERGDSAVYLCASSFLSGTTYNEQFFGPGTRLTVL.

The genes are TRBV7-6 and TRBJ1-1, with D hard to call. This CDR3 has 11 amino acids. Germline CDR1 reads SGHVS; CDR2 reads FNYEAQ. Trimming pared 11 bases from V and 10 bases from J, leaving 17 bases between. In nucleotides, the CDR3 is TGTGCCGATTCATGGGCGGGGAGAGCTTTCTTT. Protein product: CADSWAGRAFF.

CDR3 protein: CASSFPRGQGNIGNTIYF. The CDR3 DNA reads as TGTGCCAGCAGCTTCCCTCGGGGACAGGGGAATATAGGAAACACCATATATTTT. The chain has TRBV11-2 and TRBJ1-3, with 10 bases lining up with TRBD1. V dropped 3 bases and J dropped 4; count of bases not matched to a gene: 12. CDR1 and CDR2 (germline): SGHAT, FQNNGV. The CDR3 spans 18 residues. Full variable domain (missing parts from reference TRBV11-2 and TRBJ1-3): EAGVAQSPRYKIIEKRQSVAFWCNPISGHATLYWYQQILGQGPKLLIQFQNNGVVDDSQLPKDRFSAERLKGVDSTLKIQPAKLEDSAVYLCASSFPRGQGNIGNTIYFGEGSWLTVV.

The chain joins TRBV27 to TRBJ2-7; TRBD1 matches at 9 bases. Germline CDR1 and CDR2: MNHEY and SMNVEV (reference sequence). The CDR3 runs to 19 residues. J was trimmed by 3 bases and V by 5 bases; bases with no gene match: 20. The CDR3 loop is CASSTAPGTGKGELYEQYF. DNA of the CDR3: TGTGCCAGCAGTACCGCTCCCGGGACAGGGAAAGGAGAGCTCTACGAGCAGTACTTC.